The 26 T cell receptor beta chains in this list originate from one sample, sequenced in a study of cytomegalovirus exposure and HLA in healthy donors. The PCR was carried out with 60 Vbeta primers and 13 Jbeta primers. TCRdb's table, derived via immunoSEQ multiplex PCR, lists solely in-frame clones and lacks some. The data hold some 160,000 clones, with 80% observed a single time. Material: PBMCs. The receptors shown here come from a male donor in good health and CMV-seronegative.

The chain links TRBV27 to TRBJ2-5, with 7 bases aligning to TRBD1. The J call is doubtful: the DNA matches TRBJ2-7 better. The CDR3 loop spans 14 amino acids. Germline CDR1 MNHEY, CDR2 SMNVEV (reference sequence). CDR3 residues: CASSLLQGAYEQYF. CDR3 sequence (DNA): TGTGCCAGCAGTTTATTGCAGGGGGCCTACGAGCAGTACTTC.

This rearrangement joins TRBV27 to TRBJ2-6, with TRBD2 as a possible D gene (5 bases). The CDR3 is made up of 14 amino acids. Germline values: CDR1 MNHEY, CDR2 SMNVEV (reference sequence). V was clipped by 8 bases and J by 0 bases, with 8 bases between them. CDR3 coding DNA: TGTGCCAGCGGTGGGAGCTCTGGGGCCAACGTCCTGACTTTC. This encodes CASGGSSGANVLTF.

The CDR3 DNA reads as TGTGCCAGCAGCTTAGAATTGTGGGGGCGCTTGCTCTATGGCTACACCTTC. Encoded protein: CASSLELWGRLLYGYTF. This rearrangement joins TRBV7-2 to TRBJ1-2; weak D call: TRBD1 (6 bases). The germline V and J ends were trimmed by 1 base and 4 bases, with 19 bases remaining between them. The CDR3 runs 17 residues. Germline CDR1 and CDR2: SGHTA and FQGNSA.

This chain connects TRBV5-1 to TRBJ1-5; 10 bases match TRBD1. The V and J ends lost 4 bases and 6 bases, in that order; junction bases with no gene match: 7. This CDR3 region has 15 residues. Germline V gene sequence: CDR1 SGHRS, CDR2 YFSETQ. The CDR3 nucleotides are TGCGCCAGCAGCCTCGGACAGGGGGTTGGTCAGCCCCAGCATTTT. Its protein product is CASSLGQGVGQPQHF.

This clone has only a few counts. The chain carries TRBV2 and TRBJ2-1, with a tentative D call TRBD1 (7 bases). The CDR3 covers 17 residues. V was trimmed by 5 bases and J by 7 bases, leaving 24 bases between them. From germline, CDR1 is SNHLY and CDR2 FYNNEI. The CDR3 nucleotides read TGTGCCAGCAGTAAACCCGGGAACAGGGGACGGGGGAATGAGCAGTTCTTC. Residues: CASSKPGNRGRGNEQFF.

The chain couples TRBV27 to TRBJ2-2, with a possible D match to TRBD1 (6 bases). CDR1 is MNHEY and CDR2 is SMNVEV in the germline V gene (reference sequence). Trimming left V 4 bases short and J 1 base short, with 10 bases between. This CDR3 region has 15 residues. The CDR3 sequence is CASSSTTGNTGELFF. As DNA, the CDR3 is TGTGCCAGCAGTTCCACGACAGGGAACACCGGGGAGCTGTTTTTT.

Points on this clone: Relative to the germline gene, one junction end is altered; a read error may explain this. The J gene is TRBJ1-1, the V gene TRBV4-1; D is ambiguous. The germline V gene encodes CDR1 MGHRA and CDR2 YSYEKL. The CDR3 spans 14 residues. CDR3 sequence: CASSQDRRNTEAFF. The CDR3 coding sequence is TGTGCCAGCAGCCAAGATCGGAGGAACACTGAAGCTTTCTTT.

The V and J genes are TRBV25-1 and TRBJ2-5; no reliable D call. The V gene's germline CDR1 is MGHDK and CDR2 SYGVNS. V was pared by 5 bases and J by 2 bases, with 9 bases between. The CDR3 contains 13 residues. The DNA for the CDR3 is TGTGCCAGCAGTTGGGCCGGTCAAGAGACCCAGTACTTC. Its translation is CASSWAGQETQYF.

The V and J genes are TRBV7-2 and TRBJ1-5, with D unclear. The V gene lost 6 bases and the J gene lost 5 bases, with 17 bases spanning the gap. The CDR3 loop spans 15 amino acids. The germline V gene encodes CDR1 SGHTA and CDR2 FQGNSA. CDR3: CASSSDTLLYQPQHF. The CDR3 DNA reads TGTGCCAGCAGTTCCGACACCCTATTGTATCAGCCCCAGCATTTT.

V is TRBV9 and J is TRBJ2-1, with D possibly being TRBD2 (6 bases). This CDR3 is built from 15 residues. Germline values: CDR1 SGDLS, CDR2 YYNGEE. Trimming left V 4 bases short and J 2 bases short, with 13 bases between. The CDR3 reads CASSTSGGAYNEQFF. The CDR3 DNA sequence: TGTGCCAGCAGCACGAGCGGCGGGGCCTACAATGAGCAGTTCTTC.

The chain has TRBV5-5 and TRBJ1-5; D call uncertain. Germline loops: CDR1 SGHKS, CDR2 YYEKEE (reference sequence). V lost 1 base and J lost 2, with 7 bases in between. The CDR3 is 14 residues long. The CDR3 DNA sequence: TGTGCCAGCAGCTTGATGTCAGGCAATCAGCCCCAGCATTTT. It is translated as CASSLMSGNQPQHF.

The table lists this clone with a few counts. This chain uses TRBV27 with TRBJ2-7, with 10 bases identical to TRBD1. The germline V gene encodes CDR1 MNHEY and CDR2 SMNVEV (reference sequence). The CDR3 consists of 14 residues. J was trimmed by 6 bases and V by 2 bases; bases with no gene match: 4. The CDR3, as DNA: TGTGCCAGCAGTTTAATCGGACAGGGGGGCGAGCAGTACTTC. Protein: CASSLIGQGGEQYF.

This clone has a single count. The V call is TRBV19, the J call TRBJ1-5; D not certain. Germline V gene sequence: CDR1 LNHDA, CDR2 SQIVND (reference sequence). Trimming pared 3 bases from V and 4 bases from J, leaving 16 bases between. The CDR3 length is 16 residues. The CDR3 reads CASSMMLSLGNQPQHF. In DNA form, the CDR3 reads TGTGCCAGTAGTATGATGTTAAGTCTAGGAAATCAGCCCCAGCATTTT.

The chain has TRBV27 and TRBJ2-1, with a weak D call TRBD1 (6 bases). V was shortened by 4 bases and J by 0 bases, with 16 bases between the two germline ends. The length of the CDR3 is 17 residues. Germline V gives CDR1 MNHEY, CDR2 SMNVEV (reference sequence). The CDR3 region has the DNA TGTGCCAGCAGTTCCGGACAGTTCGAACCCTCCTACAATGAGCAGTTCTTC. Amino acids: CASSSGQFEPSYNEQFF.

The chain joins TRBV5-4 to TRBJ1-5; no clear D gene. Germline V gene sequence: CDR1 SGHNT, CDR2 YYREEE (reference sequence). V was trimmed by 2 bases and J by 0 bases, leaving 9 bases between them. CDR3 size: 15 residues. This CDR3 is CASSFAPNSNQPQHF. Here the CDR3 DNA reads TGTGCCAGCAGCTTTGCGCCGAATAGCAATCAGCCCCAGCATTTT.

The chain is built from TRBV30 and TRBJ2-1; 9 bases match TRBD1. After removal of 3 bases from V and 6 bases from J, the junction contained 6 bases not matched to a gene. Looked up from germline, CDR1 is GTSNPN and CDR2 is SVGIG (reference sequence). The CDR3 sequence is 14 residues long. CDR3 protein: CAWRGTGRTNEQFF. For the CDR3, the DNA is TGTGCCTGGAGGGGGACAGGGCGGACCAATGAGCAGTTCTTC. Complete variable domain (other parts from reference TRBV30 and TRBJ2-1): SQTIHQWPATLVQPVGSPLSLECTVEGTSNPNLYWYRQAAGRGLQLLFYSVGIGQISSEVPQNLSASRPQDRQFILSSKKLLLSDSGFYLCAWRGTGRTNEQFFGPGTRLTVL.

In nucleotides, the CDR3 is TGCGCCAGCAGTGGAGGACCAGACAGGGGAGGGCAAGAGACCCAGTACTTC. Encoded protein: CASSGGPDRGGQETQYF. V and J are TRBV10-1 and TRBJ2-5; D possibly corresponds to TRBD1 (8 bases). Germline CDR1 and CDR2: WNHNN and SYGVQD (reference sequence). The CDR3 contains 17 residues. Trimming shortened V by 4 bases and J by 2 bases, and 20 bases separated the two germline ends.

This clone was recorded a few times. The chain carries TRBV28 and TRBJ1-6; D is perhaps TRBD1 (6 bases). The CDR3 totals 15 residues. Per germline, CDR1 MDHEN and CDR2 SYDVKM. V was cut by 6 bases and J by 8 bases, with 17 bases left in between. This CDR3 is CASSPGTGPHSPLHF. CDR3 in DNA: TGTGCCAGCAGCCCGGGCACAGGGCCCCATTCACCCCTCCACTTT.

This chain links TRBV5-6 with TRBJ1-4, with 10 nucleotides matching TRBD1. CDR1 and CDR2 from the germline V gene are SGHDT and YYEEEE. The CDR3 totals 15 residues. Unmatched junction bases numbered 12, after V lost 5 bases and J lost 11 bases. CDR3 loop: CASSLGTGVYRKLFF. DNA for the CDR3: TGTGCCAGCAGTTTAGGGACAGGGGTTTATCGGAAACTGTTTTTT.

The chain recombines TRBV7-8 with TRBJ1-6; D is unclear. This CDR3 contains 14 residues. Trimming removed 1 base from V and 7 bases from J, with 8 bases in between. In germline, CDR1 is SGHVS, CDR2 FQNEAQ. CDR3: CASSLDSPNSPLHF. Written as DNA, the CDR3 is TGTGCCAGCAGCTTAGACTCTCCCAATTCACCCCTCCACTTT.

V usage is TRBV14 and J usage is TRBJ1-4; the match to TRBD1 covers 10 bases. V dropped 4 bases and J dropped 3; count of bases not matched to a gene: 11. The germline V gene encodes CDR1 SGHDN and CDR2 FVKESK. The CDR3 totals 18 residues. The CDR3 is CASSRLTGGSKANEKLFF. The DNA of the CDR3 is TGTGCCAGCAGCCGGTTGACAGGGGGCTCTAAAGCTAATGAAAAACTGTTTTTT.

The CDR3 DNA sequence: TGTGCCAGCAGCTTGGGACAGGGGGCTTATAATTCACCCCTCCACTTT. Encoded protein: CASSLGQGAYNSPLHF. The V call is TRBV11-2, the J call TRBJ1-6, with 12 bases lining up with TRBD1. Germline lookup yields CDR1 SGHAT and CDR2 FQNNGV. V shed 3 bases, J shed 4 bases, and the junction held 1 base outside the gene matches. This CDR3 comprises 16 residues.

The CDR3 DNA reads as TGTGCCAGCAGCTTCCAAAATCTAGGAGAAGAGACCCAGTACTTC. Encoded protein: CASSFQNLGEETQYF. The chain carries TRBV7-6 and TRBJ2-5; D is uncertain. The CDR3 totals 15 residues. Germline V lookup: CDR1 SGHVS, CDR2 FNYEAQ. Trimming shortened V by 3 bases and J by 3 bases, and 14 bases separated the two germline ends.

The rearrangement uses TRBV2 and TRBJ1-1; weak D call: TRBD1 (6 bases). There are 14 residues in the CDR3. Germline CDR1 SNHLY, CDR2 FYNNEI. V gave up 1 base and J gave up 4 bases, with 10 bases separating them. CDR3 amino acids: CASSEGSGATEAFF. For the CDR3, the DNA is TGTGCCAGCAGTGAAGGTTCAGGGGCCACTGAAGCTTTCTTT.

This chain links TRBV9 with TRBJ2-7, with 11 bases fitting TRBD2. Trimming at V came to 2 bases and at J to 3 bases, leaving 7 bases not matched to a gene. The germline CDR1 and CDR2 sequences are SGDLS and YYNGEE. The CDR3 runs to 16 residues. In nucleotides, the CDR3 is TGTGCCAGCAGCGTGGGAAGACTAGCGGGGCGCTACGAGCAGTACTTC. Its translation: CASSVGRLAGRYEQYF.

The chain has TRBV6-5 and TRBJ2-7; the D is unclear. There are 14 residues in the CDR3. Germline V gives CDR1 MNHEY, CDR2 SVGAGI. V was trimmed by 5 bases and J by 2 bases, leaving 13 bases between them. The CDR3 spells CASSTQPGAYEQYF. For the CDR3, the DNA is TGTGCCAGCAGTACTCAACCCGGAGCCTACGAGCAGTACTTC.